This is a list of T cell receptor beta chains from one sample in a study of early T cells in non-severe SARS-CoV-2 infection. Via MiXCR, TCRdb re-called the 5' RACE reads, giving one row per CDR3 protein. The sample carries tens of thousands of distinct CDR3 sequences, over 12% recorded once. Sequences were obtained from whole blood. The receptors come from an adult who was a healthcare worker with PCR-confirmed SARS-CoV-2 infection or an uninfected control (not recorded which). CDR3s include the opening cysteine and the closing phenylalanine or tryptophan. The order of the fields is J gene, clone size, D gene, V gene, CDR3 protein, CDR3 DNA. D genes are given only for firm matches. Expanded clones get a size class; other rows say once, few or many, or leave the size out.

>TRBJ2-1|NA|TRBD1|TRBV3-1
CASSHWTGGSYNEQFF
TGTGCCAGCAGCCATTGGACAGGGGGCTCCTACAATGAGCAGTTCTTC
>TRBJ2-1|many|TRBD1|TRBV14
CASKYRDSYNEQFF
TGTGCCAGTAAATACCGGGACAGTTACAATGAGCAGTTCTTC
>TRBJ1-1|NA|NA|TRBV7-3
CASSLYPGRYTEAFF
TGTGCCAGCAGCTTATACCCAGGGAGGTACACTGAAGCTTTCTTT
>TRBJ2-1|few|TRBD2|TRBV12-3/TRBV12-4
CASSSTTSGVLYEQFF
TGTGCCAGCAGTTCCACTACTAGCGGGGTATTGTATGAGCAGTTCTTC
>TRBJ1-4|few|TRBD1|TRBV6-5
CASSLLTGMTNEKLFF
TGTGCCAGCAGTTTGTTGACAGGGATGACTAATGAAAAACTGTTTTTT
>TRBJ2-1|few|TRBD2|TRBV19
CASSIEGSGGPSSYNEQFF
TGTGCCAGTAGTATAGAGGGCAGCGGGGGACCTAGCTCCTACAATGAGCAGTTCTTC
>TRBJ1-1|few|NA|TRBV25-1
CASSELGLRNTEAFF
TGTGCCAGCAGTGAATTAGGCTTACGGAACACTGAAGCTTTCTTT
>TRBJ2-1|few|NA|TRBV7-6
CASSFRDYNEQFF
TGTGCCAGCAGCTTCCGGGACTACAATGAGCAGTTCTTC
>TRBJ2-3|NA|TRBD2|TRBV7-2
CTSSSSGGGAFLDTQYF
TGTACCAGCAGCTCGTCAGGCGGGGGGGCGTTTTTGGATACGCAGTATTTT
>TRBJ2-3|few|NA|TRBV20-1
CSARSARRGLTDTQYF
TGCAGTGCTAGATCAGCTCGGCGGGGCCTCACAGATACGCAGTATTTT
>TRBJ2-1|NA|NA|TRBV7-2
CASSLAGIPAVDEQFF
TGTGCCAGCAGCTTAGCGGGAATCCCAGCGGTCGATGAGCAGTTCTTC
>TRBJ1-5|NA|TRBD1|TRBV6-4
CASSETGRFQPQHF
TGTGCCAGCAGTGAGACAGGGCGTTTCCAGCCCCAGCATTTT
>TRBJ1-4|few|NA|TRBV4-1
CASSQFFKVINEKLFF
TGCGCCAGCAGCCAATTCTTTAAGGTTATTAATGAAAAACTGTTTTTT
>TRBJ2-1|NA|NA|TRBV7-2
CASSLNNNEQFF
TGTGCCAGCAGCCTCAATAACAATGAGCAGTTCTTC
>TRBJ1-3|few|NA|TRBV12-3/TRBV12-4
CASATGPGNTIYF
TGTGCCAGCGCTACAGGACCTGGAAACACCATATATTTT
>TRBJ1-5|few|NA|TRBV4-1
CASSQDILARENQPQHF
TGCGCCAGCAGCCAAGATATATTAGCCAGGGAGAATCAGCCCCAGCATTTT